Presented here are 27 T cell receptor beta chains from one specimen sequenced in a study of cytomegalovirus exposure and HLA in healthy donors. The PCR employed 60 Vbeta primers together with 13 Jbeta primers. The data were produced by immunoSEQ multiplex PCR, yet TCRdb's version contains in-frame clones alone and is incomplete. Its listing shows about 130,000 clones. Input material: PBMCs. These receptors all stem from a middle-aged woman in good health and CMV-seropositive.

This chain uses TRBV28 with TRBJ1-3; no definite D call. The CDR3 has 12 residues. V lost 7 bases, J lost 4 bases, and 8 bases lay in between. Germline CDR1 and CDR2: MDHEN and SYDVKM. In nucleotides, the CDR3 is TGTGCCAGCATTGGAGGGGGAAACACCATATATTTT. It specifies CASIGGGNTIYF.

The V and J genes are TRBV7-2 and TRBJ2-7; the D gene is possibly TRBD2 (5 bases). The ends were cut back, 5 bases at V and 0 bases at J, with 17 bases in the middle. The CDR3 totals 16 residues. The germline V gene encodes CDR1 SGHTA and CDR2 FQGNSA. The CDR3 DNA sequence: TGTGCCAGCAGCAAAGAGGGCGGCAGGACCTCCTACGAGCAGTACTTC. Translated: CASSKEGGRTSYEQYF.

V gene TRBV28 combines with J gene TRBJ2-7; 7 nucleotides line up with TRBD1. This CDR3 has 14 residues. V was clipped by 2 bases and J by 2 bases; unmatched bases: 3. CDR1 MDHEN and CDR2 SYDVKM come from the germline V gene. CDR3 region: CASSLSDRAYEQYF. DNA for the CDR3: TGTGCCAGCAGTTTAAGCGACAGGGCCTACGAGCAGTACTTC.

The CDR3 region is CAWSVPSAGEDTGELFF. As DNA, the CDR3 is TGTGCCTGGAGTGTACCCTCAGCGGGAGAGGACACCGGGGAGCTGTTTTTT. V gene TRBV30 combines with J gene TRBJ2-2, with 8 bases aligning to TRBD2. Germline V gene lookup returns CDR1 GTSNPN and CDR2 SVGIG (reference sequence). CDR3 length: 17 amino acids. The junction had 9 bases not matched to a gene; V was cut back by 0 bases and J by 3 bases.

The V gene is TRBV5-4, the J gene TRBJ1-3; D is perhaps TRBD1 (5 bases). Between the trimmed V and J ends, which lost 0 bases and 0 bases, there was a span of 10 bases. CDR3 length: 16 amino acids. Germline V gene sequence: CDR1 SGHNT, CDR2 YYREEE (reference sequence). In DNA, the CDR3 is TGTGCCAGCAGCTTGGACAGACAGATCTCTGGAAACACCATATATTTT. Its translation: CASSLDRQISGNTIYF.

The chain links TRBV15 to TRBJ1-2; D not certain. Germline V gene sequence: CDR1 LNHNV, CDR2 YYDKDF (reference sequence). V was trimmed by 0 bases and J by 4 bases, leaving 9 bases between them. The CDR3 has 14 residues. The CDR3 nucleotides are TGTGCCACCAGCAGAGAAACGATGAGCTATGGCTACACCTTC. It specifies CATSRETMSYGYTF.

The CDR3 DNA reads TGTGCCAGCAGAGGACAGCCGAACTCCTACGAGCAGTACTTC. Its translation: CASRGQPNSYEQYF. V usage is TRBV6-5 and J usage is TRBJ2-7; a weak D match, TRBD1 (6 bases). CDR1 and CDR2 from the germline V gene are MNHEY and SVGAGI. The V end was cut by 6 bases, the J end by 0 bases, with 12 bases between. This CDR3 is built from 14 residues.

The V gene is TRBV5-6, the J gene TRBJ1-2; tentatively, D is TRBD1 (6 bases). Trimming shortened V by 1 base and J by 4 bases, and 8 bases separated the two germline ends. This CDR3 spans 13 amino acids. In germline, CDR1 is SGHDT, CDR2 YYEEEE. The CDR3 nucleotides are TGTGCCAGCAGCTTGCGGACAGTCTATGGCTACACCTTC. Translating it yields CASSLRTVYGYTF.

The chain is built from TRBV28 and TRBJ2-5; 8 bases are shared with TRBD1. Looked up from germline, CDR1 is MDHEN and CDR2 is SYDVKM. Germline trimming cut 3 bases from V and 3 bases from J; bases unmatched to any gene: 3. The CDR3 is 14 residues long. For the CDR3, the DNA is TGTGCCAGCAGTTTCAGGGGGCTTGAAGAGACCCAGTACTTC. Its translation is CASSFRGLEETQYF.

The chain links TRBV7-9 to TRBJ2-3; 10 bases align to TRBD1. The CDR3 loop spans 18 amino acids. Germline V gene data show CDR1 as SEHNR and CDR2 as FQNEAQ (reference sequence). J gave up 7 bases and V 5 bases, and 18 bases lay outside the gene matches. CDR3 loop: CASSPGFQETGGVNTQYF. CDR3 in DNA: TGTGCCAGCAGCCCGGGCTTCCAGGAGACAGGGGGCGTCAATACGCAGTATTTT.

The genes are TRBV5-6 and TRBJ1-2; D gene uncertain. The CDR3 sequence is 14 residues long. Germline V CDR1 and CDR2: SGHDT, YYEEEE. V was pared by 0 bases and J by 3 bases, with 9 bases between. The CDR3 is CASSLAGVYYGYTF. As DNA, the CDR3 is TGTGCCAGCAGCTTGGCCGGGGTTTACTATGGCTACACCTTC.

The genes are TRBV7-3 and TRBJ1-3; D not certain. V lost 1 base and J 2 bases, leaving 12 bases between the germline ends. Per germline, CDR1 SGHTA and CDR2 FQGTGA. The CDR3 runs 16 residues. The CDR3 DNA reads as TGTGCCAGCAGCTTAAATGGAGGAGGGCCTGGAAACACCATATATTTT. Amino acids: CASSLNGGGPGNTIYF.

The CDR3 here is CASSVTSGSYEQFF. The CDR3, as DNA: TGTGCCAGCAGCGTAACTAGCGGGAGTTATGAGCAGTTCTTC. The genes are TRBV9 and TRBJ2-1, with 11 bases matching TRBD2. J lost 8 bases, V lost 1 base, and 2 bases had no gene match. Germline V gives CDR1 SGDLS, CDR2 YYNGEE. The CDR3 consists of 14 residues.

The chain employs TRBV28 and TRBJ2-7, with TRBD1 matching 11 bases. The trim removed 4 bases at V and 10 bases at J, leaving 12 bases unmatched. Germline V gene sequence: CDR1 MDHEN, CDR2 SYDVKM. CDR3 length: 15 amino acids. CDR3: CASSSGTGGVIRQYF. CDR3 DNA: TGTGCCAGCAGTTCGGGGACAGGGGGGGTTATAAGACAGTACTTC. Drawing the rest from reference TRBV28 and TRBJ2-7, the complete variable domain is DVKVTQSSRYLVKRTGEKVFLECVQDMDHENMFWYRQDPGLGLRLIYFSYDVKMKEKGDIPEGYSVSREKKERFSLILESASTNQTSMYLCASSSGTGGVIRQYFGPGTRLTVT.

The CDR3 DNA reads TGCGCCAGCAGTGAGGCAGGGTTCCCCGGGGAGCTGTTTTTT. It yields the protein CASSEAGFPGELFF. The rearrangement joins TRBV10-1 to TRBJ2-2; tentative D call: TRBD1 (5 bases). V was pared by 2 bases and J by 6 bases, with 10 bases between. CDR1 is WNHNN and CDR2 is SYGVQD in the germline V gene (reference sequence). The length of the CDR3 is 14 residues.

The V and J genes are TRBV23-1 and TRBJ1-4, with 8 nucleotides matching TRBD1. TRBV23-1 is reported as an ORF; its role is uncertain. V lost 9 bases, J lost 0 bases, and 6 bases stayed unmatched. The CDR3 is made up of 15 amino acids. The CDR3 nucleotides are TGCGCCAGAAGACAGGGGCGTGCAACTAATGAAAAACTGTTTTTT. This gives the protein CARRQGRATNEKLFF.

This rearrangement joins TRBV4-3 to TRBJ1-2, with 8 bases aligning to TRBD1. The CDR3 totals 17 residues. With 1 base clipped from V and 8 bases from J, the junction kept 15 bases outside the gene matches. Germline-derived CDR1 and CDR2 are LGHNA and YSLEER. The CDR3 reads CASSQGAGGDPVSGYTF. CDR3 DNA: TGCGCCAGCAGCCAAGGGGCAGGGGGCGATCCGGTGAGCGGCTACACCTTC.

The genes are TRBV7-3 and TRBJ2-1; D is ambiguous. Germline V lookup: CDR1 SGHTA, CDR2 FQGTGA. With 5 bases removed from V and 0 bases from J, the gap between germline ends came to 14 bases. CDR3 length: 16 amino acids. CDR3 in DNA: TGTGCCAGCAGCCTCTCCGTCCCGAGCTCCTACAATGAGCAGTTCTTC. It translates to CASSLSVPSSYNEQFF.

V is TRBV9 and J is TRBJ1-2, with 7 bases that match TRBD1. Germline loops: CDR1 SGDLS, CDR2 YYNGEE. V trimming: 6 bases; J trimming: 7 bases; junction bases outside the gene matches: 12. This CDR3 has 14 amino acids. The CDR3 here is CASTKEGAIGGYTF. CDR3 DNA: TGTGCCAGCACCAAAGAGGGGGCAATAGGTGGCTACACCTTC.

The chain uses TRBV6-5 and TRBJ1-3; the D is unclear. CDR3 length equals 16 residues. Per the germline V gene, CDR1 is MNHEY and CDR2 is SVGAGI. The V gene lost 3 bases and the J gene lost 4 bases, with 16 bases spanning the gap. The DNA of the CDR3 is TGTGCCAGCAGTTATAGAGGGTGGGAGTCGGGAAACACCATATATTTT. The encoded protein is CASSYRGWESGNTIYF.

The CDR3: CASSPQIRLDNEQFF. Here the CDR3 DNA reads TGTGCCAGCAGCCCTCAAATCCGACTAGACAATGAGCAGTTCTTC. The rearrangement joins TRBV11-2 to TRBJ2-1; TRBD2 is a possible D gene (6 bases). CDR1 is SGHAT, CDR2 FQNNGV, per germline. V was pared by 5 bases and J by 5 bases, with 16 bases between. The CDR3 spans 15 residues.

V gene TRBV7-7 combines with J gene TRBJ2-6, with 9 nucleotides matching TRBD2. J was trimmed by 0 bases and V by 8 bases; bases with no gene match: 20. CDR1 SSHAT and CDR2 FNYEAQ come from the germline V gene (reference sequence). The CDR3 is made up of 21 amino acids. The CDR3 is CASHGPLERAGGSSGANVLTF. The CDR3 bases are TGTGCCAGCCACGGTCCGTTGGAGAGAGCGGGAGGCAGCTCTGGGGCCAACGTCCTGACTTTC.

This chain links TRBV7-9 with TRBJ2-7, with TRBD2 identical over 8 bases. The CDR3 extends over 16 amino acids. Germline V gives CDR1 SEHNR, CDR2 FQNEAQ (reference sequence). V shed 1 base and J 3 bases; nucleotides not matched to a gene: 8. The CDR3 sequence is CASSLEVGTRGYEQYF. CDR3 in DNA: TGTGCCAGCAGCTTAGAGGTTGGGACTAGAGGCTACGAGCAGTACTTC.

CDR3 DNA sequence: TGTGCCAGCAGTGACCCAAGGAGCTCCTACGAGCAGTACTTC. Translating it yields CASSDPRSSYEQYF. The chain has TRBV28 and TRBJ2-7; no clear D gene. CDR3 length: 14 residues. Germline V gene lookup returns CDR1 MDHEN and CDR2 SYDVKM. Trimming removed 5 bases at V and 0 bases at J, with 11 bases between. Complete variable domain (other parts from reference TRBV28 and TRBJ2-7): DVKVTQSSRYLVKRTGEKVFLECVQDMDHENMFWYRQDPGLGLRLIYFSYDVKMKEKGDIPEGYSVSREKKERFSLILESASTNQTSMYLCASSDPRSSYEQYFGPGTRLTVT.

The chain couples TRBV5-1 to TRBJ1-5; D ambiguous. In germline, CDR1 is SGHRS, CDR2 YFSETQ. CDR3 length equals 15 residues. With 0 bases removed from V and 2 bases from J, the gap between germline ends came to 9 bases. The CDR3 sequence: CASSLEFGGNQPQHF. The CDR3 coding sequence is TGCGCCAGCAGCTTGGAATTCGGTGGCAATCAGCCCCAGCATTTT.

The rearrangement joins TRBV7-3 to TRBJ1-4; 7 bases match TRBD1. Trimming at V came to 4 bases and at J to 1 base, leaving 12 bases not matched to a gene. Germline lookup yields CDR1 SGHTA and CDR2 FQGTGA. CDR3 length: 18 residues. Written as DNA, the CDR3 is TGTGCCAGCAGCTCCGATTTCCGGGACAGACAAACTAATGAAAAACTGTTTTTT. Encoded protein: CASSSDFRDRQTNEKLFF.

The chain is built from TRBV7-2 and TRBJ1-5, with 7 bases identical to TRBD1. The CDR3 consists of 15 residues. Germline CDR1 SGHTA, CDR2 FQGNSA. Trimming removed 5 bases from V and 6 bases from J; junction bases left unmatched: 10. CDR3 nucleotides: TGTGCCAGCAGCCCCCGGACAGGAGCCGGTCAGCCCCAGCATTTT. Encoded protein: CASSPRTGAGQPQHF.